These 5 T cell receptor beta chains share one sample of origin, sequenced in a study of cytomegalovirus exposure and HLA in healthy donors. Assay used: immunoSEQ multiplex PCR; TCRdb lists only in-frame clones, some missing. The data hold 150,000 or so clones, with 85% to 90% observed a single time. The specimen was PBMCs. These receptors all come from a young woman in good health and CMV-seropositive.

The chain links TRBV2 to TRBJ1-5; D not resolved. The V gene's germline CDR1 is SNHLY and CDR2 FYNNEI. The CDR3 is 14 amino acids. Trimming stripped 4 bases from V and 7 bases from J, with 14 bases between. For the CDR3, the DNA is TGTGCCAGCAGTGGTCGGAGGGCACGGCAGCCCCAGCATTTT. It specifies CASSGRRARQPQHF.

This rearrangement joins TRBV5-1 to TRBJ1-2, with D possibly TRBD1 on 5 matching bases. The CDR3 contains 14 residues. V lost 2 bases, J lost 5 bases, and 13 bases lay in between. Germline V gene sequence: CDR1 SGHRS, CDR2 YFSETQ. The CDR3 sequence is CASSFRKGPYGYTF. In DNA form, the CDR3 reads TGCGCCAGCAGCTTCAGAAAGGGGCCATATGGCTACACCTTC.

In this sample, this clone turned up once. The V call is TRBV15, the J call TRBJ2-3; no reliable D call. Germline V gene data show CDR1 as LNHNV and CDR2 as YYDKDF (reference sequence). The germline V and J ends were trimmed by 0 bases and 8 bases, with 9 bases remaining between them. This CDR3 comprises 13 residues. The CDR3 DNA follows: TGTGCCACCAGCAGAGACCTTAAGAGTACGCAGTATTTT. This gives the protein CATSRDLKSTQYF.

This clone appeared a few times. V and J are TRBV9 and TRBJ1-5, with D perhaps TRBD1 (5 bases). Trimming removed 3 bases from V and 6 bases from J, with 16 bases in between. CDR1 is SGDLS and CDR2 is YYNGEE in the germline V gene. The CDR3 consists of 15 residues. Written as DNA, the CDR3 is TGTGCCAGCAGCGGGGAGGGGTTAGGTGGTCAGCCCCAGCATTTT. It yields the protein CASSGEGLGGQPQHF.

The chain uses TRBV9 and TRBJ1-5; the D is unclear. CDR1 is SGDLS and CDR2 is YYNGEE in the germline V gene. The CDR3 spans 14 residues. V was clipped by 0 bases and J by 6 bases, with 10 bases between them. The CDR3 region is CASSVGSGSQPQHF. The CDR3 nucleotides read TGTGCCAGCAGCGTAGGTTCGGGGAGTCAGCCCCAGCATTTT.